This T cell receptor beta chain was documented in a study of blood T cell repertoires in COVID-19. Looking at the study overall: There were acute and convalescent COVID-19 samples, and they came from the United States, Italy and Spain. In each case, the material was cDNA or gDNA derived from T cells, B-cell-depleted T cells, or PBMCs.

Original methodology: Reference gene primer amplification gave estimated nucleated cell counts. Clones were sequenced by immunoSEQ multiplex PCR, and TCRdb holds only the in-frame ones, with some missing. D and trimming come from the DNA, and the V and J calls and clone size come from that table. The sample carries 70,000 to 80,000 clones, about 86% recorded once. CDR3 length: 14 amino acids. The germline V gene has CDR1 MNHNY and CDR2 SVGAGI (reference sequence). Trimming removed 8 bases at V and 4 bases at J, with 15 bases between. Sequenced sample: peripheral blood. The clonotype originates from an elderly man in a cohort sampled during active COVID-19. The J gene is TRBJ1-5, the V gene TRBV6-6, with TRBD1 as a possible D gene (5 bases). The CDR3 DNA reads TGTGCCAGCCGCAGGGCCGGTGCGAATCAGCCCCAGCATTTT. This translates into CASRRAGANQPQHF.